What follows are 14 T cell receptor beta chains derived from one specimen sequenced in a study of cytomegalovirus exposure and HLA in healthy donors (dated by TCRdb to about 2017). To prepare the library, the immunoSEQ multiplex PCR assay was applied. A mixture of 60 forward primers for TCR Vbeta segments and 13 reverse primers for TCR Jbeta segments was used in the multiplex PCR. TCRdb took over this immuneACCESS table, retaining in-frame rearrangements with V and J assigned. Such tables are incomplete; in checked studies, under half of the missing clones stem from an unresolved V gene, and the remainder is unexplained. Recorded for this sample are tens of thousands of clones; more than 60% of them occurred a single time. The top ten clonotypes cover 2.5% to 3.5% of the sample. The sequencing input was PBMCs. These receptors were taken from a man aged 50-60 years in good health and CMV-seropositive.

The chain uses TRBV9 and TRBJ2-6, with 9 bases that match TRBD1. Trimming cost V 0 bases and J 2 bases; bases outside gene matches: 6. The germline V gene has CDR1 SGDLS and CDR2 YYNGEE. The CDR3 covers 18 residues. The DNA of the CDR3 is TGTGCCAGCAGCGTAGTGGGAACAGGGGGCGCTGGGGCCAACGTCCTGACTTTC. Translation gives CASSVVGTGGAGANVLTF.

V gene TRBV30 combines with J gene TRBJ1-2, with 9 bases lining up with TRBD1. The CDR3 totals 13 residues. Per the germline V gene, CDR1 is GTSNPN and CDR2 is SVGIG (reference sequence). Here the CDR3 DNA reads TGTGTCGGCTGGGGGGACAGGGTCTATGGCTACACCTTC. Protein sequence: CVGWGDRVYGYTF.

The chain links TRBV5-6 to TRBJ2-5; 12 bases fit TRBD2. CDR1 and CDR2 (germline): SGHDT, YYEEEE. CDR3 length: 15 residues. Trimming at V came to 4 bases and at J to 2 bases, leaving 3 bases not matched to a gene. DNA of the CDR3: TGTGCCAGCAGCGGGACTAGCGGGCGTCAAGAGACCCAGTACTTC. Amino acids: CASSGTSGRQETQYF.

The V call is TRBV7-9, the J call TRBJ2-5; 7 bases map to TRBD2. CDR3 length equals 14 residues. V gave up 0 bases and J gave up 4 bases; unmatched junction bases: 2. The V gene's germline CDR1 is SEHNR and CDR2 FQNEAQ (reference sequence). This chain's CDR3 is CASSLAGGTETQYF. CDR3 DNA sequence: TGTGCCAGCAGCTTAGCGGGAGGGACAGAGACCCAGTACTTC.

This chain links TRBV18 with TRBJ2-3, with 10 bases aligning to TRBD2. Looked up from germline, CDR1 is KGHSH and CDR2 is LQKENI. This CDR3 contains 17 residues. The ends lost 0 bases at V and 1 base at J; junction bases unmatched: 4. The CDR3 DNA sequence: TGTGCCAGCTCACCACCTATGACTAGCGGGCGCACAGATACGCAGTATTTT. Protein product: CASSPPMTSGRTDTQYF.

This clone was picked up one time. The chain uses TRBV5-1 and TRBJ2-3; tentatively, D is TRBD1 (5 bases). V gave up 0 bases and J gave up 1 base, with 12 bases separating them. Germline V CDR1 and CDR2: SGHRS, YFSETQ. This CDR3 region has 16 residues. CDR3 DNA sequence: TGCGCCAGCAGCTTGGGACAGTCTGGGGGCACAGATACGCAGTATTTT. Translated, it gives CASSLGQSGGTDTQYF. The complete variable domain, with remaining parts taken from reference TRBV5-1 and TRBJ2-3, reads KAGVTQTPRYLIKTRGQQVTLSCSPISGHRSVSWYQQTPGQGLQFLFEYFSETQRNKGNFPGRFSGRQFSNSRSEMNVSTLELGDSALYLCASSLGQSGGTDTQYFGPGTRLTVL.

There are a few counts of this clone. The chain carries TRBV7-3 and TRBJ1-4, with D perhaps matching TRBD1 (6 bases). V shed 5 bases and J shed 0 bases, with 10 bases lying between them. CDR3 length equals 15 residues. Germline V gives CDR1 SGHTA, CDR2 FQGTGA. As DNA, the CDR3 is TGTGCCAGCAGCAAGAGGGGGACAACTAATGAAAAACTGTTTTTT. Translated, it gives CASSKRGTTNEKLFF.

The gene calls are TRBV27 and TRBJ2-6; D is perhaps TRBD2 (5 bases). The CDR3 loop spans 17 amino acids. Germline V lookup: CDR1 MNHEY, CDR2 SMNVEV (reference sequence). Trimming left V 4 bases short and J 0 bases short, with 13 bases between. CDR3 loop: CASSWLSGISGANVLTF. The CDR3 DNA follows: TGTGCCAGCAGTTGGTTGTCGGGGATCTCTGGGGCCAACGTCCTGACTTTC.

This clone was seen once. The germline gene is not matched at one end of the junction; a read error may be the cause. The chain has TRBV6-5 and TRBJ2-4; the match to TRBD1 covers 10 bases. The CDR3 spans 14 residues. Germline V lookup: CDR1 MNHEY, CDR2 SVGAGI. CDR3 in DNA: TGTGCCAGCTCCGGGACAGGGGTGGGAAACAGTCAGTACTTC. It codes for CASSGTGVGNSQYF.

The chain is built from TRBV19 and TRBJ2-7; TRBD2 might be the D (6 bases). CDR3 length: 14 amino acids. Germline V gene lookup returns CDR1 LNHDA and CDR2 SQIVND (reference sequence). V lost 7 bases and J 3 bases, leaving 16 bases between the germline ends. The CDR3 region is CASTPTGGIYEQYF. The CDR3 region has the DNA TGTGCCAGTACCCCTACGGGCGGGATCTACGAGCAGTACTTC. The whole variable domain, remainder taken from reference TRBV19 and TRBJ2-7, is DGGITQSPKYLFRKEGQNVTLSCEQNLNHDAMYWYRQDPGQGLRLIYYSQIVNDFQKGDIAEGYSVSREKKESFPLTVTSAQKNPTAFYLCASTPTGGIYEQYFGPGTRLTVT.

This chain joins TRBV7-2 and TRBJ2-1; 8 nucleotides match TRBD2. Germline lookup yields CDR1 SGHTA and CDR2 FQGNSA. The trim removed 5 bases at V and 6 bases at J, leaving 6 bases unmatched. This CDR3 comprises 14 residues. CDR3 loop: CASSAGLAFNEQFF. DNA for the CDR3: TGTGCCAGCAGCGCCGGACTAGCTTTCAATGAGCAGTTCTTC.

The chain combines TRBV9 with TRBJ2-1, with D tentatively TRBD2 (6 bases). Trimming stripped 0 bases from V and 12 bases from J, with 19 bases between. This CDR3 is 15 amino acids long. Per germline, CDR1 SGDLS and CDR2 YYNGEE. Here the CDR3 DNA reads TGTGCCAGCAGCGTAGCCGGGACTCTCCAAGGCGCGCAGTTCTTC. Translating it yields CASSVAGTLQGAQFF.

V gene TRBV21-1 combines with J gene TRBJ1-2. TRBV21-1 is an annotated pseudogene. The CDR3 contains 16 residues. The CDR3 reads CASIPAAGTVRDGYTF. For the CDR3, the DNA is TGTGCCAGCATCCCCGCGGCGGGGACGGTTAGGGATGGCTACACCTTC.

This chain links TRBV18 with TRBJ1-5; 11 bases are a match to TRBD1. The CDR3 length is 15 residues. The ends lost 3 bases at V and 6 bases at J; junction bases unmatched: 4. Looked up from germline, CDR1 is KGHSH and CDR2 is LQKENI. The CDR3 spells CASSPDRGLGQPQHF. CDR3 in DNA: TGTGCCAGCTCACCGGACAGGGGGCTAGGTCAGCCCCAGCATTTT.